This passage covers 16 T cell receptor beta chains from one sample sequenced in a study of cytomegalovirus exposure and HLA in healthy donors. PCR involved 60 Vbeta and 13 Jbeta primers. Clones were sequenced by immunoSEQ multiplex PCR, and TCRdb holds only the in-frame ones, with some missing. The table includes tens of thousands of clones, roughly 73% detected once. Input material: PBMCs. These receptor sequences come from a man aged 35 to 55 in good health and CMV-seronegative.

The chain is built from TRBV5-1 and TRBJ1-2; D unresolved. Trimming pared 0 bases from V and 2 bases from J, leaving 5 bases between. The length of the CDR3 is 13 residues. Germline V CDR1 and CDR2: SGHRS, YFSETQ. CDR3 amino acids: CASSLDRNYGYTF. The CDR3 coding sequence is TGCGCCAGCAGCTTGGACCGGAACTATGGCTACACCTTC.

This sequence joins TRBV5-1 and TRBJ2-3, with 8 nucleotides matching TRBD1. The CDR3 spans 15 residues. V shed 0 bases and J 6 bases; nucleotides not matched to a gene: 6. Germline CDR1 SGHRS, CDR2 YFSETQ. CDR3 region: CASSLGGTGADTQYF. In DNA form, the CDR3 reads TGCGCCAGCAGCTTGGGAGGGACAGGAGCTGATACGCAGTATTTT.

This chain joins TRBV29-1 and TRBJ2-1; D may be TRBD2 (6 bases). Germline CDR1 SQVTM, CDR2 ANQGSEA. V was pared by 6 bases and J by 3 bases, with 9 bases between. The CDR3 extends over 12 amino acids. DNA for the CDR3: TGCAGCGTGGACTACGACTACAATGAGCAGTTCTTC. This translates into CSVDYDYNEQFF.

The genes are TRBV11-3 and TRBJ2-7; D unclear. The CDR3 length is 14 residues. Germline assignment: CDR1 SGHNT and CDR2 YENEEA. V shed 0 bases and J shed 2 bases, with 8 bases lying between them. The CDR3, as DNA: TGTGCCAGCAGCTTAGAAGTGCAGACCTACGAGCAGTACTTC. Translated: CASSLEVQTYEQYF.

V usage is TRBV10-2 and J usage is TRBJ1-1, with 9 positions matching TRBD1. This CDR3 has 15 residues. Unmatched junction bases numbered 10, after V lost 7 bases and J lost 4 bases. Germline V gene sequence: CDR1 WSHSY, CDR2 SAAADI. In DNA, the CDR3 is TGCGCCAGCAAGGAGCCAAGACAGGGGGGCACTGAAGCTTTCTTT. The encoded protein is CASKEPRQGGTEAFF.

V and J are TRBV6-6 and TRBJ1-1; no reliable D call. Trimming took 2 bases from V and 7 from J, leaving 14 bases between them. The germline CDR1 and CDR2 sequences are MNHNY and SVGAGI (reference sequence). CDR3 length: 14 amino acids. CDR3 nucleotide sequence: TGTGCCAGCAGTTACCGCCCGTCCGCGGTTGAAGCTTTCTTT. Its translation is CASSYRPSAVEAFF.

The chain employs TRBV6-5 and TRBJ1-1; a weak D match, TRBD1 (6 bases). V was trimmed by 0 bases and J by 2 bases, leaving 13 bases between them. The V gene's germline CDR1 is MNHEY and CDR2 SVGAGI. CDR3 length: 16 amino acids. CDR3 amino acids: CASSYSMRGGNTEAFF. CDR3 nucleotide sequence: TGTGCCAGCAGTTACTCGATGAGAGGGGGAAACACTGAAGCTTTCTTT.

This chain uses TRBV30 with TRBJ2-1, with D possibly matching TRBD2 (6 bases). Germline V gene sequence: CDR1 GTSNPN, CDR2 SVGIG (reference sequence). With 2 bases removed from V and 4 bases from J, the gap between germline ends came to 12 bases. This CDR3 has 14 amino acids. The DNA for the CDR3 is TGTGCCTGGAGTACGGGACTCGGTTACAATGAGCAGTTCTTC. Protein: CAWSTGLGYNEQFF.

As DNA, the CDR3 is TGTGCCAGCTCACCCCCTGGACAGGCCGGGGAGCTGTTTTTT. This gives the protein CASSPPGQAGELFF. The genes are TRBV18 and TRBJ2-2; 7 bases align to TRBD1. Germline loops: CDR1 KGHSH, CDR2 LQKENI. The CDR3 sequence is 14 residues long. The trim removed 3 bases at V and 6 bases at J, leaving 4 bases unmatched.

The CDR3 here is CASSSSGTGVYEQYF. The DNA of the CDR3 is TGCGCCAGCAGCTCCTCGGGGACAGGGGTCTACGAGCAGTACTTC. The rearrangement joins TRBV10-1 to TRBJ2-7, with TRBD1 matching over 10 bases. The CDR3 length is 15 residues. In germline, CDR1 is WNHNN, CDR2 SYGVQD (reference sequence). Trimming took 6 bases from V and 3 from J; bases not matched to a gene: 8.

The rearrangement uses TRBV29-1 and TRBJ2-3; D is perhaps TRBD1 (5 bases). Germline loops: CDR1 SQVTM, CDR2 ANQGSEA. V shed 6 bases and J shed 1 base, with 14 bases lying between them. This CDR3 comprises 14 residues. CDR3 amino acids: CSVPQARGTDTQYF. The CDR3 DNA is TGCAGCGTCCCACAGGCTAGGGGCACAGATACGCAGTATTTT.

CDR3: CASSPGGADRLEKLFF. The CDR3 nucleotides read TGTGCCAGCAGTCCAGGCGGGGCCGACCGACTTGAAAAACTGTTTTTT. The chain employs TRBV28 and TRBJ1-4; D possibly corresponds to TRBD1 (5 bases). The CDR3 spans 16 residues. The V gene lost 5 bases and the J gene lost 7 bases, with 20 bases spanning the gap. The germline CDR1 and CDR2 sequences are MDHEN and SYDVKM.

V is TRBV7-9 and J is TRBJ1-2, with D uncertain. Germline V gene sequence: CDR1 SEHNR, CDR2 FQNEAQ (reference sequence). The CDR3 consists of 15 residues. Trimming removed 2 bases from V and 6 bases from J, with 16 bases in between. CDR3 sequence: CASSLTGLLGDGYTF. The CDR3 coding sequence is TGTGCCAGCAGCTTAACTGGCCTCTTGGGAGATGGCTACACCTTC.

The chain's CDR3 is CASSGGQGTGQPQHF. In DNA form, the CDR3 reads TGTGCCAGCAGTGGAGGACAGGGGACGGGACAGCCCCAGCATTTT. V is TRBV2 and J is TRBJ1-5; TRBD1 matches 9 bases. Germline V gene sequence: CDR1 SNHLY, CDR2 FYNNEI. The CDR3 runs 15 residues. V gave up 4 bases and J gave up 7 bases; unmatched junction bases: 8.

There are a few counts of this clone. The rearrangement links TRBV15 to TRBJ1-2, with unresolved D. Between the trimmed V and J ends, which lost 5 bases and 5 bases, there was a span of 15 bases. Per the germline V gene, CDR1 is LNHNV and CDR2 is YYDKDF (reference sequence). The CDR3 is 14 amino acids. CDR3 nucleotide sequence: TGTGCCACCAGCCTCGTCCCGGTCCCTTATGGCTACACCTTC. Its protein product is CATSLVPVPYGYTF.

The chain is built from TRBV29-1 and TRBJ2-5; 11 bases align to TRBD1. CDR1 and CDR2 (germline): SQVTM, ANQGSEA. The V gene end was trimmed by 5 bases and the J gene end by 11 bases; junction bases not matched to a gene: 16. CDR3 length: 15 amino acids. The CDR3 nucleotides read TGCAGCGTTCGGACAGGGGGCCTCCTTCAGGAGGAGCAGTACTTC. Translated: CSVRTGGLLQEEQYF.